A single sample is the source of the 5 T cell receptor beta chains below, sequenced in a study of metastatic and nonmetastatic thyroid tumors. TCRdb reanalyzed the PCR reads via MiXCR. Of approximately 17,000 clones listed, 25% to 30% were seen once; the top ten hold around an eighth. Not a single patient had been given any form of treatment at any point before undergoing thyroid surgery. Sequencing was carried out using adjacent normal tissue. The source is a female donor with papillary thyroid cancer or a benign thyroid nodule (not recorded which). Some clones in this sample may be carry-over from other donors' samples.

By share, this clone counts as medium-sized. The chain has TRBV7-3 and TRBJ2-2; D is uncertain. Trimming removed 2 bases from V and 2 bases from J, with 6 bases in between. From germline, CDR1 is SGHTA and CDR2 FQGTGA. CDR3 length equals 14 residues. CDR3 amino acids: CASSLQPNTGELFF. The CDR3, as DNA: TGTGCCAGCAGCTTACAGCCCAACACCGGGGAGCTGTTTTTT.

This clone has more than one count but fewer than ten. The rearrangement links TRBV19 to TRBJ2-1, with D uncertain. Trimming stripped 4 bases from V and 3 bases from J, with 4 bases between. The CDR3 contains 12 residues. Germline V gives CDR1 LNHDA, CDR2 SQIVND (reference sequence). CDR3 bases: TGTGCCAGTAGTAACGGCTACAATGAGCAGTTCTTC. It encodes CASSNGYNEQFF. Drawing the rest from reference TRBV19 and TRBJ2-1, the complete variable domain is DGGITQSPKYLFRKEGQNVTLSCEQNLNHDAMYWYRQDPGQGLRLIYYSQIVNDFQKGDIAEGYSVSREKKESFPLTVTSAQKNPTAFYLCASSNGYNEQFFGPGTRLTVL.

This clone was observed a handful of times. The chain links TRBV19 to TRBJ2-5; TRBD1 might be the D (5 bases). The CDR3 sequence is 15 residues long. With 0 bases removed from V and 2 bases from J, the gap between germline ends came to 10 bases. CDR1 and CDR2 from the germline V gene are LNHDA and SQIVND (reference sequence). DNA for the CDR3: TGTGCCAGTAGTATAGACGTCAGGGCGCAAGAGACCCAGTACTTC. Its protein product is CASSIDVRAQETQYF. The full variable domain, completed using reference TRBV19 and TRBJ2-5, is DGGITQSPKYLFRKEGQNVTLSCEQNLNHDAMYWYRQDPGQGLRLIYYSQIVNDFQKGDIAEGYSVSREKKESFPLTVTSAQKNPTAFYLCASSIDVRAQETQYFGPGTRLLVL.

The chain is built from TRBV20-1 and TRBJ1-5; D is ambiguous. Trimming pared 6 bases from V and 0 bases from J, leaving 9 bases between. CDR1 and CDR2 (germline): DFQATT, SNEGSKA (reference sequence). The CDR3 has 13 residues. The CDR3 bases are TGCAGTGCAGGCGATTATAGCAATCAGCCCCAGCATTTT. It encodes CSAGDYSNQPQHF.

This clone turned up a few times. The V and J genes are TRBV19 and TRBJ2-1, with TRBD1 identical over 8 bases. The CDR3 is 13 amino acids. CDR1 is LNHDA, CDR2 SQIVND, per germline (reference sequence). V dropped 3 bases and J dropped 10; count of bases not matched to a gene: 5. DNA for the CDR3: TGTGCCAGTAGTATGGGCCGGACAGGGGAGCAGTTCTTC. This encodes CASSMGRTGEQFF.